Here is one T cell receptor (beta chain) with its context. This clonotype was seen repeatedly, ten times or more. Its binding antigen is unknown. Per-base quality was not reported, and no clone a single base away is much larger than it. According to the study, the label for this sample's time point signals: before preoperative PTX-NDP chemotherapy. Patients received paclitaxel-nedaplatin as preoperative chemotherapy before surgery. To prepare the library, PCR was applied. The instrument was a HiSeq X Ten. TCR repertoires were characterized by high-throughput sequencing. TCRdb reran the public reads through fastp at Q25 and MiXCR, keeping productive beta chains. CDR3 protein sequences are deduplicated, and each keeps its most common genes and DNA. For this sample there are several thousand distinct CDR3 sequences; around 33% appear just once. The ten largest clones capture 14% of the sample. This sample stems from a study of esophageal squamous cell carcinoma under preoperative chemotherapy (dated 2018 in TCRdb). General notes on the study: In the study, TCR repertoires were profiled in both peripheral blood T cells and tumor-infiltrating lymphocytes. In patients with esophageal squamous cell carcinoma, the study looked at what paclitaxel-nedaplatin chemotherapy did to T-cell receptor repertoires. A handful of patients with primary esophageal squamous cell carcinoma made up the cohort. Repertoires were compared between samples taken before and after paclitaxel-nedaplatin therapy. What the research found in general, with its limitations: Tumor-infiltrating lymphocytes after treatment appeared to come partly from peripheral T cells migrating into the tumor, rather than solely from local clonal changes. The cohort was small, with only four to six patients with esophageal squamous cell carcinoma analyzed. A significant increase in TCR diversity was observed in peripheral T cells after chemotherapy, whereas no such increase was observed in tumor-infiltrating lymphocytes. Paclitaxel-nedaplatin therapy induced immediate and substantial clonotype frequency changes, with contraction more likely among abundant clones than amplification.

CDR3 length: 14 amino acids, cysteine to phenylalanine. Left in the record is the CDR3 DNA by itself, 42 bases read in frame from the first base. Clipping removes 7 bases from V and 1 base from J, with 4 as the unmatched junction base count. The specimen was taken from a patient given preoperative chemotherapy. The sequence joins TRBV12-3 or TRBV12-4 to TRBJ2-4, with 7 bases in between that match TRBD1. The clonotype comes from a human donor with esophageal squamous cell carcinoma. The donor label of this sample is uncertain. The nucleotide sequence is TGTGCCAGCACCCTGGACAGGGCCAAAAACATTCAGTACTTC. Protein translation: CASTLDRAKNIQYF.